This T cell receptor beta chain appears in the sequencing data of a study of cytomegalovirus exposure and HLA in healthy donors. Primers for the PCR totalled 60 Vbeta and 13 Jbeta. The table came from immunoSEQ multiplex PCR; TCRdb's copy has only in-frame clones and leaves some out. The sample yields approximately 190,000 clones, roughly 81% seen once. As regards this clone: Mismatch with germline at one junction end may stem from a read error.

Sequenced material: PBMCs. This receptor was taken from a woman in her thirties in good health and CMV-seropositive.

The CDR3 bases are TGTGCCAGCAGTGAGTACCGTGGCTCCGACAATGAGCAGTTCTTC. It encodes CASSEYRGSDNEQFF. This sequence joins TRBV2 and TRBJ2-1; D gene unclear. Germline V lookup: CDR1 SNHLY, CDR2 FYNNEI. The CDR3 sequence is 15 residues long. The full variable domain, completed using reference TRBV2 and TRBJ2-1, is EPEVTQTPSHQVTQMGQEVILRCVPISNHLYFYWYRQILGQKVEFLVSFYNNEISEKSEIFDDQFSVERPDGSNFTLKIRSTKLEDSAMYFCASSEYRGSDNEQFFGPGTRLTVL.